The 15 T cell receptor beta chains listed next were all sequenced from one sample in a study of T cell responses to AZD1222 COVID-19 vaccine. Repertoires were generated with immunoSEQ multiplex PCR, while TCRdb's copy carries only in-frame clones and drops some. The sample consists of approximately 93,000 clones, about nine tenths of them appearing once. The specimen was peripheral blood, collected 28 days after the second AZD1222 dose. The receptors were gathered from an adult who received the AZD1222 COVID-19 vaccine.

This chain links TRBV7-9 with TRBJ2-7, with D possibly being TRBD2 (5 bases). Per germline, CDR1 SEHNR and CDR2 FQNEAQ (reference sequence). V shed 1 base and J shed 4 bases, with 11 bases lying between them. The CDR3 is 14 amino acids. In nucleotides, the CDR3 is TGTGCCAGCAGCTTAGACAGTTGGGAGTACGAGCAGTACTTC. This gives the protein CASSLDSWEYEQYF.

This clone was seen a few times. The CDR3 protein is CASSQDRDRVLSGNTIYF. The CDR3 nucleotides are TGTGCCAGCAGCCAAGACCGGGACAGGGTGCTTTCTGGAAACACCATATATTTT. The rearrangement links TRBV14 to TRBJ1-3; TRBD1 agrees at 9 bases. The CDR3 is made up of 18 amino acids. V shed 0 bases, J shed 1 base, and the junction held 7 bases outside the gene matches. Germline V CDR1 and CDR2: SGHDN, FVKESK.

CDR3 sequence reads: CASSYADRVVYGYTF. The DNA for the CDR3 is TGTGCCAGCAGTTACGCGGACAGGGTAGTGTATGGCTACACCTTC. The V call is TRBV6-2 or TRBV6-3, the J call TRBJ1-2, with 8 bases lining up with TRBD1. V shed 2 bases, J shed 5 bases, and the junction held 7 bases outside the gene matches. The CDR3 spans 15 residues. The germline V gene has CDR1 MNHEY and CDR2 SVGEGT.

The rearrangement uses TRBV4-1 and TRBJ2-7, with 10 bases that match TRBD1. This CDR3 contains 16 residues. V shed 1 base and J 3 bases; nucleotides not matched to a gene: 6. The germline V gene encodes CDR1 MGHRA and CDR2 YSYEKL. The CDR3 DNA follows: TGCGCCAGCAGCCAAGGAACCGGACAGGGGGTCTACGAGCAGTACTTC. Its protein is CASSQGTGQGVYEQYF.

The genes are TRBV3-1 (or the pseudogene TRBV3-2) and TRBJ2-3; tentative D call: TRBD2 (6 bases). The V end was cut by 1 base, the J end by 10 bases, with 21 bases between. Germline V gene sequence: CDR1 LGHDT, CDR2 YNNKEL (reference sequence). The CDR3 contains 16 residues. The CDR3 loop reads CASSQVAGLPPEAQYF. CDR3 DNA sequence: TGTGCCAGCAGCCAAGTTGCGGGACTCCCCCCCGAGGCGCAGTATTTT.

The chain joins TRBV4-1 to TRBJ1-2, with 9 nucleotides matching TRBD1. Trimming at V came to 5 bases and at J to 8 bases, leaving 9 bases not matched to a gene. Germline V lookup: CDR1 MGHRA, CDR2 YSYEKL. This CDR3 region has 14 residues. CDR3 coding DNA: TGCGCCAGCAGCTCACAGGGGGCGCGCGGGGGCTACACCTTC. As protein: CASSSQGARGGYTF.

CDR3 loop: CASSSQGGATDTQYF. CDR3 DNA sequence: TGTGCCAGCAGCTCACAAGGCGGGGCCACAGATACGCAGTATTTT. The chain recombines TRBV9 with TRBJ2-3, with D perhaps TRBD2 (6 bases). Germline V gives CDR1 SGDLS, CDR2 YYNGEE. The CDR3 runs to 15 residues. V was trimmed by 4 bases and J by 2 bases, leaving 14 bases between them. Filled out from reference TRBV9 and TRBJ2-3, the complete variable domain reads DSGVTQTPKHLITATGQRVTLRCSPRSGDLSVYWYQQSLDQGLQFLIQYYNGEERAKGNILERFSAQQFPDLHSELNLSSLELGDSALYFCASSSQGGATDTQYFGPGTRLTVL.

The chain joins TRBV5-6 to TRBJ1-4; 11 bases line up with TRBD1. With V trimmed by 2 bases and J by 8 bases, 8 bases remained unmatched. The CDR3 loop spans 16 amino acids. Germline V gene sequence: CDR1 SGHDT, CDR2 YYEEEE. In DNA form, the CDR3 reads TGTGCCAGCAGCTTCGGGACAGGGGGGCTTCGGGAAAAACTGTTTTTT. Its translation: CASSFGTGGLREKLFF.

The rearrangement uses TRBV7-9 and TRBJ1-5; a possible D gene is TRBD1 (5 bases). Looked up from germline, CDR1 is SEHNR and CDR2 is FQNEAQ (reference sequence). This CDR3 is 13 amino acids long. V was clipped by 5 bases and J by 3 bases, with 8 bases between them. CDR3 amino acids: CASSTQANQPQHF. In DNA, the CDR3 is TGTGCCAGCAGCACACAGGCCAATCAGCCCCAGCATTTT.

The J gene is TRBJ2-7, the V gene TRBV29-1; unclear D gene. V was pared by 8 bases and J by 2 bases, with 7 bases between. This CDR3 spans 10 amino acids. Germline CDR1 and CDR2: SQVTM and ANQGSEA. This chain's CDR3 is CSPLAYEQYF. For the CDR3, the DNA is TGCAGCCCGCTTGCCTACGAGCAGTACTTC.

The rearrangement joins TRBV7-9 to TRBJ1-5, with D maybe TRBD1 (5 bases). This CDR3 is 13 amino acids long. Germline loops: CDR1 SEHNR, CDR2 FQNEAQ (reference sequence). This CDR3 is CAVGGLSNQPQHF. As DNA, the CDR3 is TGTGCTGTCGGGGGTTTGAGCAATCAGCCCCAGCATTTT.

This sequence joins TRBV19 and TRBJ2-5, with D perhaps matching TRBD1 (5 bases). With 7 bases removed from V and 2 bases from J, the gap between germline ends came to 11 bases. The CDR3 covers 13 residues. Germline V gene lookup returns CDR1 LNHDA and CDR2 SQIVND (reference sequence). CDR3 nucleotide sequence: TGTGCCAGTAACCCAGGGCCACAAGAGACCCAGTACTTC. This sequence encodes CASNPGPQETQYF.

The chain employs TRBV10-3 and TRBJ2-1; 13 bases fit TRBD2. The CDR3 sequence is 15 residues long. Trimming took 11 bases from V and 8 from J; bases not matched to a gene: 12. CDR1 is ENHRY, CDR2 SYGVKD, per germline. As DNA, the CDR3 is TGTGCCGCTCTCGCGACTAGCGGGGGGTTCCATGAGCAGTTCTTC. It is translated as CAALATSGGFHEQFF.

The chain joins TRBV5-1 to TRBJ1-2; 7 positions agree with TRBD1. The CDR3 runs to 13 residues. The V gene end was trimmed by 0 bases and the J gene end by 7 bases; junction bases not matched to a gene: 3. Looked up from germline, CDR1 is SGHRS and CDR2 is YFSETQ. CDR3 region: CASSLEGAGGYTF. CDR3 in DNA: TGCGCCAGCAGCTTGGAGGGGGCGGGTGGCTACACCTTC. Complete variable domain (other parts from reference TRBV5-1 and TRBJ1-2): KAGVTQTPRYLIKTRGQQVTLSCSPISGHRSVSWYQQTPGQGLQFLFEYFSETQRNKGNFPGRFSGRQFSNSRSEMNVSTLELGDSALYLCASSLEGAGGYTFGSGTRLTVV.

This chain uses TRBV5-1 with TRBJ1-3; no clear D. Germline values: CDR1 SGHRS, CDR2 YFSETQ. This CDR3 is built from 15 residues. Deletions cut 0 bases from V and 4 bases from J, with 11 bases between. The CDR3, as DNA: TGCGCCAGCAGCTTGGCTTTGGGATCCGGAAACACCATATATTTT. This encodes CASSLALGSGNTIYF.